A single sample gave rise to the 28 T cell receptor beta chains below, sequenced in a study of T cell responses to AZD1222 COVID-19 vaccine. Using immunoSEQ multiplex PCR, the repertoire was profiled, and TCRdb retains in-frame clones only, with some absent. The sample records approximately 140,000 clones, roughly 94% being singletons. Specimen: peripheral blood, collected on day 0 of AZD1222 vaccination. The receptors stem from an adult in good health.

The CDR3 DNA reads as TGTGCCAGCAGCCCGACAGGGGGCATAGGCTACACCTTC. It specifies CASSPTGGIGYTF. J is TRBJ1-2 and V is TRBV7-9; 10 bases are shared with TRBD1. Trimming removed 5 bases from V and 8 bases from J; junction bases left unmatched: 5. The germline gives CDR1 SEHNR, CDR2 FQNEAQ (reference sequence). CDR3 size: 13 residues.

This clone was observed once. V gene TRBV12-3 or TRBV12-4 combines with J gene TRBJ1-6; possibly TRBD1 for D (5 bases). The CDR3 loop spans 12 amino acids. V was shortened by 6 bases and J by 9 bases, with 9 bases between the two germline ends. The CDR3 sequence: CASRLQGSPLHF. For the CDR3, the DNA is TGTGCCAGCAGGCTCCAGGGTTCACCCCTCCACTTT.

The V call is TRBV6-5, the J call TRBJ2-1; TRBD2 aligns across 8 bases. The CDR3 consists of 12 residues. Per germline, CDR1 MNHEY and CDR2 SVGAGI. The CDR3 sequence is CTTAGGSDEQFF. Written as DNA, the CDR3 is TGTACAACCGCGGGAGGATCGGATGAGCAGTTCTTC.

The rearrangement links TRBV6-5 to TRBJ1-4; D not resolved. V gave up 3 bases and J gave up 10 bases, with 12 bases separating them. Germline-derived CDR1 and CDR2 are MNHEY and SVGAGI. CDR3 length: 13 amino acids. The CDR3 DNA is TGTGCCAGCAGTTATGAGGGAGGCGCAAAACTGTTTTTT. Its translation is CASSYEGGAKLFF.

The chain couples TRBV3-1 (or the pseudogene TRBV3-2) to TRBJ2-3; D is undetermined. Germline CDR1 and CDR2: LGHDT and YNNKEL (reference sequence). The length of the CDR3 is 14 residues. V lost 5 bases and J lost 0, with 9 bases in between. The CDR3 DNA reads TGTGCCAGCAGCTCTCCCTGGAGCACAGATACGCAGTATTTT. Translated, it gives CASSSPWSTDTQYF.

This sequence joins TRBV12-3 or TRBV12-4 and TRBJ1-4; D is undetermined. Trimming stripped 3 bases from V and 7 bases from J, with 9 bases between. The CDR3 runs to 13 residues. This CDR3 reads CASSFLQVEKLFF. DNA for the CDR3: TGTGCCAGCAGTTTTTTGCAGGTTGAAAAACTGTTTTTT.

The gene calls are TRBV6-5 and TRBJ1-2; D may be TRBD1 (6 bases). There are 15 residues in the CDR3. V was shortened by 2 bases and J by 2 bases, with 12 bases between the two germline ends. Germline V gene lookup returns CDR1 MNHEY and CDR2 SVGAGI. The CDR3: CASSYMRGANYGYTF. As DNA, the CDR3 is TGTGCCAGCAGTTACATGCGGGGGGCCAACTATGGCTACACCTTC.

This sequence joins TRBV5-8 and TRBJ1-5; D call uncertain. Germline V CDR1 and CDR2: SGHTS, YDEGEE. Trimming took off 4 bases at V and 4 bases at J, with 6 bases between the two ends. This CDR3 region has 12 residues. CDR3 sequence reads: CASSTENQPQHF. The CDR3, as DNA: TGTGCCAGCAGCACAGAAAATCAGCCCCAGCATTTT.

The chain uses TRBV6-2 or TRBV6-3 and TRBJ2-1; 10 bases align to TRBD2. The V gene end was trimmed by 2 bases and the J gene end by 8 bases; junction bases not matched to a gene: 6. Germline assignment: CDR1 MNHEY and CDR2 SVGEGT. This CDR3 region has 15 residues. This chain's CDR3 is CASSYRGLAWYEQFF. The CDR3 DNA sequence: TGTGCCAGCAGTTACAGGGGACTAGCGTGGTATGAGCAGTTCTTC.

The rearrangement uses TRBV5-1 and TRBJ1-6, with D unclear. This CDR3 has 15 residues. The V and J ends lost 0 bases and 7 bases respectively, with 11 bases between them. Germline values: CDR1 SGHRS, CDR2 YFSETQ. The CDR3 region has the DNA TGCGCCAGCAGCTTGGCCAGTAGAATCAATTCACCCCTCCACTTT. The encoded protein is CASSLASRINSPLHF.

The chain carries TRBV11-2 and TRBJ2-5, with 9 bases matching TRBD2. Germline V gene sequence: CDR1 SGHAT, CDR2 FQNNGV. The CDR3 totals 16 residues. After removal of 0 bases from V and 4 bases from J, the junction contained 6 bases not matched to a gene. The CDR3 sequence is CASSLESPTSGETQYF. As DNA, the CDR3 is TGTGCCAGCAGCTTAGAGTCCCCGACTAGCGGAGAGACCCAGTACTTC.

This clone was detected only once. This chain links TRBV19 with TRBJ1-2; D unclear. The V end lost 4 bases, the J end lost 1 base, and 13 bases lay between the germline ends. The V gene's germline CDR1 is LNHDA and CDR2 SQIVND (reference sequence). This CDR3 has 15 residues. The CDR3 coding sequence is TGTGCCAGTAGTAGGACCGGGAGCATTAACTATGGCTACACCTTC. As protein: CASSRTGSINYGYTF.

The V call is TRBV27, the J call TRBJ1-2; perhaps TRBD1 as D (6 bases). This CDR3 is built from 13 residues. Per the germline V gene, CDR1 is MNHEY and CDR2 is SMNVEV (reference sequence). Trimming took off 5 bases at V and 4 bases at J, with 11 bases between the two ends. CDR3 residues: CASSPTGLYGYTF. The CDR3 coding sequence is TGTGCCAGCAGTCCTACAGGGCTCTATGGCTACACCTTC.

V and J are TRBV24-1 and TRBJ2-1; D remains ambiguous. Germline values: CDR1 KGHDR, CDR2 SFDVKD. V gave up 9 bases and J gave up 0 bases, with 8 bases separating them. There are 13 residues in the CDR3. The CDR3 reads CATGTGSYNEQFF. CDR3 in DNA: TGTGCCACCGGTACGGGCTCCTACAATGAGCAGTTCTTC.

V is TRBV11-1 and J is TRBJ1-2; D may be TRBD1 (5 bases). In germline, CDR1 is SGHAT, CDR2 FQDESV (reference sequence). CDR3 length: 14 amino acids. V was trimmed by 5 bases and J by 2 bases, leaving 12 bases between them. CDR3 nucleotide sequence: TGTGCCAGCAGCCCCTCGGGGGGAAACTATGGCTACACCTTC. Translating it yields CASSPSGGNYGYTF.

The chain couples TRBV27 to TRBJ1-6, with 9 bases lining up with TRBD1. There are 16 residues in the CDR3. V was pared by 2 bases and J by 9 bases, with 8 bases of the junction left unmatched. CDR1 is MNHEY, CDR2 SMNVEV, per germline (reference sequence). The CDR3 nucleotides read TGTGCCAGCAGTTTAGCCCACGGGACAGGGCGTTCACCCCTCCACTTT. This sequence encodes CASSLAHGTGRSPLHF.

This rearrangement joins TRBV7-7 to TRBJ1-4; 9 bases are shared with TRBD1. V lost 3 bases, J lost 6 bases, and 11 bases stayed unmatched. CDR1 is SSHAT, CDR2 FNYEAQ, per germline (reference sequence). This CDR3 comprises 17 residues. The chain's CDR3 is CASSFVDRGTWDEKLFF. The CDR3 nucleotides read TGTGCCAGCAGCTTTGTGGACAGGGGAACATGGGATGAAAAACTGTTTTTT.

The chain is built from TRBV18 and TRBJ1-4; D ambiguous. Germline lookup yields CDR1 KGHSH and CDR2 LQKENI. The CDR3 runs 16 residues. Trimming stripped 3 bases from V and 3 bases from J, with 14 bases between. CDR3 protein: CASSPGQGWSNEKLFF. As DNA, the CDR3 is TGTGCCAGCTCACCGGGCCAAGGGTGGTCTAATGAAAAACTGTTTTTT. The complete variable domain, with remaining parts taken from reference TRBV18 and TRBJ1-4, reads NAGVMQNPRHLVRRRGQEARLRCSPMKGHSHVYWYRQLPEEGLKFMVYLQKENIIDESGMPKERFSAEFPKEGPSILRIQQVVRGDSAAYFCASSPGQGWSNEKLFFGSGTQLSVL.

CDR3 residues: CASSLLARPGTASNQPQHF. The CDR3 DNA reads TGTGCCAGCAGTTTACTTGCCCGGCCCGGGACAGCGTCCAATCAGCCCCAGCATTTT. This chain uses TRBV27 with TRBJ1-5, with 7 bases matching TRBD1. V was pared by 2 bases and J by 3 bases, with 16 bases of the junction left unmatched. Germline V lookup: CDR1 MNHEY, CDR2 SMNVEV (reference sequence). This CDR3 spans 19 amino acids.

The chain is built from TRBV21-1 and TRBJ1-5; the D segment call TRBD1 is taken from the table without a DNA check. TRBV21-1 represents a pseudogene. This CDR3 is built from 21 residues. CDR3 sequence (DNA): TGTGCCAGCAGCAAAGCAACACAGGGGGCAATCTTGTTTTATAGCAATCAGCCCCAGCATTTT. Its protein product is CASSKATQGAILFYSNQPQHF.

The rearrangement joins TRBV7-9 to TRBJ2-3; 11 positions match TRBD2. This CDR3 is built from 15 residues. In germline, CDR1 is SEHNR, CDR2 FQNEAQ (reference sequence). Trimming took 5 bases from V and 3 from J; bases not matched to a gene: 4. CDR3 loop: CASSVRLAGTDTQYF. The CDR3 coding sequence is TGTGCCAGCAGCGTTCGACTAGCGGGAACAGATACGCAGTATTTT.

V gene TRBV19 combines with J gene TRBJ1-1, with 7 bases that match TRBD1. CDR1 is LNHDA, CDR2 SQIVND, per germline (reference sequence). The junction had 10 bases not matched to a gene; V was cut back by 5 bases and J by 4 bases. CDR3 length: 15 residues. CDR3 nucleotide sequence: TGTGCCAGTAGTCGGTTGACAGGGCTCCCCACTGAAGCTTTCTTT. Protein: CASSRLTGLPTEAFF.

The J gene is TRBJ2-5, the V gene TRBV6-2 or TRBV6-3; tentative D call: TRBD2 (6 bases). Trimming left V 1 base short and J 5 bases short, with 11 bases between. The CDR3 has 14 residues. CDR1 is MNHEY and CDR2 is SVGEGT in the germline V gene. As DNA, the CDR3 is TGTGCCAGCAGTTACTGGGGGGTAAGGGAGACCCAGTACTTC. Translation gives CASSYWGVRETQYF.

J is TRBJ2-2 and V is TRBV2; TRBD1 aligns across 7 bases. The V gene's germline CDR1 is SNHLY and CDR2 FYNNEI. This CDR3 spans 15 amino acids. V shed 5 bases and J 4 bases; nucleotides not matched to a gene: 7. CDR3 in amino acids: CASSISGGPTGELFF. The CDR3, as DNA: TGTGCCAGCAGTATTTCAGGGGGACCCACCGGGGAGCTGTTTTTT.

This clone occurred once. The chain uses TRBV11-3 and TRBJ2-1, with 7 nucleotides matching TRBD2. J gave up 6 bases and V 3 bases, and 8 bases lay outside the gene matches. This CDR3 is 15 amino acids long. Germline V lookup: CDR1 SGHNT, CDR2 YENEEA. The CDR3 region is CASSLGGGPGNEQFF. The CDR3 DNA sequence: TGTGCCAGCAGCTTGGGGGGGGGTCCCGGCAATGAGCAGTTCTTC.

The V call is TRBV7-9, the J call TRBJ2-5; 11 bases agree with TRBD2. CDR3 size: 15 residues. V trimming: 5 bases; J trimming: 1 base; junction bases outside the gene matches: 3. In germline, CDR1 is SEHNR, CDR2 FQNEAQ (reference sequence). For the CDR3, the DNA is TGTGCCAGCAGCATCGGGACTAGCGGCCAAGAGACCCAGTACTTC. Its translation: CASSIGTSGQETQYF.

V usage is TRBV6-4 and J usage is TRBJ2-1, with D possibly matching TRBD2 (6 bases). Per germline, CDR1 MRHNA and CDR2 SNTAGT. The CDR3 consists of 14 residues. Trimming shortened V by 5 bases and J by 9 bases, and 17 bases separated the two germline ends. CDR3 DNA: TGTGCCAGCAGTTCCTCGAACGGGGGTAGTGAGCAGTTCTTC. Protein product: CASSSSNGGSEQFF.

In its sample, this clone was seen once. V usage is TRBV19 and J usage is TRBJ1-4; D is undetermined. Germline loops: CDR1 LNHDA, CDR2 SQIVND (reference sequence). This CDR3 is built from 15 residues. Trimming shortened V by 1 base and J by 7 bases, and 13 bases separated the two germline ends. CDR3 amino acids: CASSIVTAWGEKLFF. CDR3 nucleotides: TGTGCCAGTAGTATAGTCACAGCTTGGGGTGAAAAACTGTTTTTT.